This T cell receptor (beta chain) was documented in a study of T cells after posttransplantation cyclophosphamide. The related graft donor's blood sample was taken on the day of bone marrow donation. The CDR3 sequence is 12 residues long. V dropped 5 bases and J dropped 3 bases, with 8 bases sitting between them. Germline V lookup: CDR1 MGHDK, CDR2 SYGVNS. The assay was immunoSEQ multiplex PCR, and TCRdb's table has in-frame clones only and misses some. In the table there are 19,000 or so clones, 95% to 99% of which are singletons. The specimen was naive CD8+ T cells sorted from PBMCs. V and J are TRBV25-1 and TRBJ2-7, with unresolved D. The clonotype comes from a man aged 35-49 years in good health, CMV-negative, and a related stem cell transplant donor. Written as DNA, the CDR3 is TGTGCCAGCAGTTTTTCCCACTACGAGCAGTACTTC. Residues: CASSFSHYEQYF.